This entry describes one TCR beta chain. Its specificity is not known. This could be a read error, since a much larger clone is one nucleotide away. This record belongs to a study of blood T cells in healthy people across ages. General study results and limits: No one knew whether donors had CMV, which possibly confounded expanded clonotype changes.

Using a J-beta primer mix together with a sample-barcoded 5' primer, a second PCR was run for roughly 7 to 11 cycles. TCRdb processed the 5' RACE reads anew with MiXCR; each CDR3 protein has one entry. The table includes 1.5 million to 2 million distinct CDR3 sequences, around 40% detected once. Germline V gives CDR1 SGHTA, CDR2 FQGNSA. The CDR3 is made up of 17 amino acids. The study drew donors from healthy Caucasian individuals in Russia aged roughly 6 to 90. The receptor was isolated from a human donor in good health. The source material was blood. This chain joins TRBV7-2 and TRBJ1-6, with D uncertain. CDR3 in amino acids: CVSSLVPSYKYNSPLHF. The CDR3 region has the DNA TGTGTCAGCAGCTTAGTCCCGAGTTACAAATATAATTCACCCCTCCACTTT.